Listed here are 6 T cell receptor beta chains from one sample, sequenced in a study of response to subunit inactivated influenza vaccine. TCRdb ran MiXCR on the RT-PCR reads and lists one entry per CDR3 protein. The sample lists 800,000 to 1,000,000 distinct CDR3 sequences, about 20% seen once, with about a tenth in the top ten. The source material was PBMCs from blood, sampled more than 4 days after vaccination. The receptors originated from a middle-aged man who received an inactivated influenza vaccine.

Only a few counts were recorded for this clonotype. The chain is built from TRBV25-1 and TRBJ2-2, with D possibly being TRBD1 (6 bases). The germline V and J ends were trimmed by 3 bases and 5 bases, with 13 bases remaining between them. Germline V gives CDR1 MGHDK, CDR2 SYGVNS. The CDR3 has 15 residues. CDR3 sequence: CASSDTGQITGELFF. CDR3 in DNA: TGTGCCAGCAGTGATACCGGACAGATTACCGGGGAGCTGTTTTTT.

A note on this clonotype: A much more abundant neighbour one base away suggests this may be a read error. This sequence joins TRBV12-3 or TRBV12-4 and TRBJ2-1; maybe TRBD1 (5 bases). V lost 6 bases and J 8 bases, leaving 20 bases between the germline ends. The CDR3 covers 15 residues. CDR3 loop: CASRPPRVPRHEQFF. The CDR3 DNA reads as TGTGCCAGCAGACCCCCCAGGGTCCCTCGCCATGAGCAGTTCTTC.

This clonotype was seen a few times. The chain uses TRBV5-1 and TRBJ2-1; the D is unclear. The germline gives CDR1 SGHRS, CDR2 YFSETQ. The CDR3 loop spans 11 amino acids. V was clipped by 0 bases and J by 13 bases, with 8 bases between them. The CDR3 reads CASSLVGHQFF. The CDR3 DNA reads as TGCGCCAGCAGCTTGGTGGGTCATCAGTTCTTC.

This clonotype was seen a few times. This chain connects TRBV4-1 to TRBJ2-7, with 8 nucleotides matching TRBD2. This CDR3 has 16 residues. Germline V lookup: CDR1 MGHRA, CDR2 YSYEKL. With V trimmed by 1 base and J by 5 bases, 10 bases remained unmatched. For the CDR3, the DNA is TGCGCCAGCAGCCAAGGTGAACTAGCGGTCGTTCACGAGCAGTACTTC. It codes for CASSQGELAVVHEQYF.

The sample holds a few counts of this clonotype. V gene TRBV4-3 combines with J gene TRBJ2-7; 9 bases align to TRBD2. Losses at the gene ends were 0 bases for V and 7 bases for J; bases not matched to a gene: 7. This CDR3 comprises 15 residues. The V gene's germline CDR1 is LGHNA and CDR2 YSLEER. DNA for the CDR3: TGCGCCAGCAGCCAAGAGGGACTAGCAGCTAGGGAGCAGTACTTC. Its protein is CASSQEGLAAREQYF.

As DNA, the CDR3 is TGTGCCAGCAGTTTGGACGAAGGCTACGAGCAGTACTTC. It translates to CASSLDEGYEQYF. The chain employs TRBV12-3 or TRBV12-4 and TRBJ2-7; D is undetermined. This CDR3 contains 13 residues. V was shortened by 3 bases and J by 3 bases, with 9 bases between the two germline ends.